One and the same sample provided the 30 T cell receptor beta chains below, sequenced in a study of blood T cells in healthy people across ages (dated by TCRdb to 2013 to 2016). Receptor libraries were prepared by 5' RACE. TCRdb records Illumina HiSeq 2500 as the sequencer. A second PCR of roughly 6 to 11 cycles was run with a J-beta primer mix and a sample-barcoded 5' primer. The public reads were quality trimmed at Q25 with fastp and then assembled into clones with MiXCR by TCRdb, keeping productive beta chains. Identical CDR3 proteins give one entry, which carries the most common genes and DNA. The sample has more than 900,000 distinct CDR3 sequences on record, about 23% of them singletons. The ten top clones hold less than 0.85% of the sample. A further study also used this sample, focusing on T cells of mothers and their children.

The sequencing input was blood. Source of these receptors: a girl aged 2-10 years in good health.

This clonotype came up a few times. This sequence joins TRBV29-1 and TRBJ2-3; D could derive from TRBD1 or TRBD2 (6 bases each). CDR3 length: 15 amino acids. Per germline, CDR1 SQVTM and CDR2 ANQGSEA. Trimming shortened V by 0 bases and J by 3 bases, and 13 bases separated the two germline ends. CDR3 coding DNA: TGCAGCGTTGAAGATACGGGGGCCTCTACAGATACGCAGTATTTT. It codes for CSVEDTGASTDTQYF.

This sequence joins TRBV20-1 and TRBJ1-2; D remains ambiguous. The ends were cut back, 0 bases at V and 0 bases at J, with 11 bases in the middle. Germline V lookup: CDR1 DFQATT, CDR2 SNEGSKA (reference sequence). This CDR3 has 15 residues. This CDR3 reads CSARDGDIANYGYTF. The CDR3 DNA follows: TGCAGTGCTAGAGACGGCGACATAGCTAACTATGGCTACACCTTC.

This clonotype was detected a few times. The rearrangement uses TRBV7-9 and TRBJ2-1; 7 nucleotides line up with TRBD2. The closer fit of TRBJ2-5 to the DNA end suggests the J call may be wrong. The germline gives CDR1 SEHNR, CDR2 FQNEAQ (reference sequence). This CDR3 has 17 residues. CDR3 DNA: TGTGCCAGCAGCCAATCAAAGATAGGGCTAGCGGAAGAGACCCAGTACTTC. Protein sequence: CASSQSKIGLAEETQYF.

This clonotype has only a few counts. One end of the junction does not line up with germline, which may come from a read error. The CDR3 coding sequence is TGTGCCATCAGCGAGAGAAGTAACCGGGTCCTGACCTACGAGCGGTACTTC. Its translation: CAISERSNRVLTYERYF. The rearrangement uses TRBV10-3 and TRBJ2-7; the D is unclear. There are 17 residues in the CDR3. The V gene's germline CDR1 is ENHRY and CDR2 SYGVKD.

For this clonotype: A much larger clone sits a single nucleotide away, making a read error possible. The genes are TRBV28 and TRBJ2-5, with D maybe TRBD2 (5 bases). This CDR3 is built from 13 residues. Germline-derived CDR1 and CDR2 are MDHEN and SYDVKM. The V end lost 3 bases, the J end lost 0 bases, and 5 bases lay between the germline ends. CDR3 amino acids: CASSFGDQETQYF. DNA for the CDR3: TGTGCCAGCAGTTTCGGGGACCAAGAGACCCAGTACTTC.

V gene TRBV18 combines with J gene TRBJ1-3, with D possibly matching TRBD1 (5 bases). The CDR3 extends over 15 amino acids. Per the germline V gene, CDR1 is KGHSH and CDR2 is LQKENI. V gave up 0 bases and J gave up 2 bases, with 8 bases separating them. The CDR3 bases are TGTGCCAGCTCACCACCGGGGGAGACTGGAAACACCATATATTTT. It yields the protein CASSPPGETGNTIYF.

This clonotype was found a few times. The rearrangement joins TRBV20-1 to TRBJ1-5, with 9 bases identical to TRBD1. Germline V lookup: CDR1 DFQATT, CDR2 SNEGSKA (reference sequence). The CDR3 totals 14 residues. Trimming took 7 bases from V and 2 from J; bases not matched to a gene: 6. For the CDR3, the DNA is TGCAGTGTGGGGGGACAGGGCGGCAATCAGCCCCAGCATTTT. It is translated as CSVGGQGGNQPQHF.

This clonotype was seen a handful of times. The genes are TRBV4-1 and TRBJ1-4; D is undetermined. Germline loops: CDR1 MGHRA, CDR2 YSYEKL. The CDR3 runs 15 residues. With 2 bases removed from V and 13 bases from J, the gap between germline ends came to 20 bases. The CDR3 bases are TGCGCCAGCAGCCAATCACAAGCTACACAAGGGTTACTGTTTTTT. Encoded protein: CASSQSQATQGLLFF.

The chain links TRBV20-1 to TRBJ2-1; D is tentatively TRBD1 or TRBD2 (5 bases each). CDR1 DFQATT and CDR2 SNEGSKA come from the germline V gene (reference sequence). The CDR3 contains 13 residues. V shed 3 bases and J shed 7 bases, with 13 bases lying between them. The CDR3 reads CSASSEGRNEQFF. The DNA for the CDR3 is TGCAGTGCTAGCTCCGAGGGGCGTAATGAGCAGTTCTTC.

This clonotype was observed a single time. The chain couples TRBV6-2 or TRBV6-3 to TRBJ2-1; D gene ambiguous. CDR3 size: 12 residues. Germline V gives CDR1 MNHEY, CDR2 SVGEGT. The ends were cut back, 4 bases at V and 10 bases at J, with 11 bases in the middle. This CDR3 reads CASSSPIGEQFF. CDR3 sequence (DNA): TGTGCCAGCAGTTCCCCCATAGGAGAGCAGTTCTTC.

This clonotype showed up just a few times. The chain recombines TRBV6-1 with TRBJ1-2; D is uncertain. Germline CDR1 MNHNS, CDR2 SASEGT. Trimming took off 6 bases at V and 5 bases at J, with 16 bases between the two ends. This CDR3 spans 14 amino acids. CDR3 region: CASSPESPRYGYTF. CDR3 in DNA: TGTGCCAGCAGCCCGGAGTCCCCGCGATATGGCTACACCTTC.

This sequence joins TRBV6-5 and TRBJ2-7; 11 nucleotides align to TRBD1. This CDR3 is built from 15 residues. Looked up from germline, CDR1 is MNHEY and CDR2 is SVGAGI. Trimming cost V 6 bases and J 1 base; bases outside gene matches: 5. CDR3 DNA: TGTGCCAGCAGCCTCGGGACAGGGGGATCCTACGAGCAGTACTTC. Translating it yields CASSLGTGGSYEQYF.

The V gene is TRBV7-2, the J gene TRBJ2-7, with TRBD2 matching 12 bases. With V trimmed by 3 bases and J by 0 bases, 9 bases remained unmatched. In germline, CDR1 is SGHTA, CDR2 FQGNSA. This CDR3 has 18 amino acids. This CDR3 reads CASSLGLAGRLSSYEQYF. CDR3 coding DNA: TGTGCCAGCAGCTTGGGACTAGCGGGTAGGCTGAGCTCCTACGAGCAGTACTTC.

V gene TRBV27 combines with J gene TRBJ2-5, with TRBD2 as a possible D gene (7 bases). The CDR3 has 15 residues. Germline V lookup: CDR1 MNHEY, CDR2 SMNVEV (reference sequence). Trimming took off 6 bases at V and 2 bases at J, with 16 bases between the two ends. CDR3 in amino acids: CASSLTGGAQETQYF. Here the CDR3 DNA reads TGTGCCAGCAGCCTCACTGGGGGGGCTCAAGAGACCCAGTACTTC.

This clonotype was picked up a small number of times. The chain has TRBV24-1 and TRBJ2-5; 7 bases fit TRBD2. CDR1 and CDR2 (germline): KGHDR, SFDVKD. Trimming removed 2 bases from V and 2 bases from J; junction bases left unmatched: 7. The CDR3 has 16 amino acids. CDR3 residues: CATSDSTSAHQETQYF. DNA of the CDR3: TGTGCCACCAGTGATTCCACTAGCGCCCATCAAGAGACCCAGTACTTC.

In this sample, this clonotype turned up a few times. The CDR3 reads CASSKPGDEQFF. In DNA, the CDR3 is TGTGCCAGTAGTAAGCCGGGGGATGAGCAGTTCTTC. This chain links TRBV19 with TRBJ2-5; perhaps TRBD2 as D (6 bases). Near its end, the DNA agrees better with TRBJ2-1, so the J call may be wrong. Germline V CDR1 and CDR2: LNHDA, SQIVND (reference sequence). The length of the CDR3 is 12 residues.

The chain recombines TRBV6-4 with TRBJ2-2; D perhaps matches TRBD1 (6 bases). Trimming stripped 0 bases from V and 6 bases from J, with 8 bases between. Germline V lookup: CDR1 MRHNA, CDR2 SNTAGT. CDR3 length: 14 residues. The CDR3 spells CASSDSGGSGELFF. CDR3 bases: TGTGCCAGCAGTGACTCTGGGGGCTCCGGGGAGCTGTTTTTT.

This clonotype was picked up many times. The gene calls are TRBV4-2 and TRBJ2-7; 9 nucleotides agree with TRBD1. CDR3 size: 14 residues. The germline CDR1 and CDR2 sequences are LGHNA and YNFKEQ. V lost 5 bases and J lost 4; bases outside the gene matches: 6. CDR3 region: CASSYGTGRYEQYF. The CDR3 DNA sequence: TGTGCCAGCAGCTACGGGACAGGGAGATACGAGCAGTACTTC.

This clonotype was counted at least ten times. The chain links TRBV5-1 to TRBJ1-1, with D unresolved. The germline V and J ends were trimmed by 2 bases and 7 bases, with 6 bases remaining between them. The CDR3 covers 11 residues. Germline V gives CDR1 SGHRS, CDR2 YFSETQ. The DNA for the CDR3 is TGCGCCAGCAGCTTAGACGGTGAAGCTTTCTTT. Its translation: CASSLDGEAFF.

The chain is built from TRBV27 and TRBJ2-1, with 11 bases aligning to TRBD2. The V and J ends lost 2 bases and 7 bases, in that order; junction bases with no gene match: 4. The CDR3 sequence is 15 residues long. CDR1 is MNHEY, CDR2 SMNVEV, per germline (reference sequence). The CDR3: CASSLGTSGWNEQFF. CDR3 in DNA: TGTGCCAGCAGTTTAGGGACTAGCGGTTGGAATGAGCAGTTCTTC.

This chain's CDR3 is CASNPSGAAPNIQYF. The CDR3 nucleotides are TGTGCCAGCAACCCCTCCGGGGCAGCCCCAAACATTCAGTACTTC. The chain couples TRBV7-3 to TRBJ2-4, with D possibly called TRBD1 or TRBD2 (5 bases each). Germline-derived CDR1 and CDR2 are SGHTA and FQGTGA. The CDR3 has 15 residues. V was cut by 7 bases and J by 6 bases, with 19 bases left in between.

CDR3 bases: TGCAGCGTTGATCTCTTGACAGGGAACACTGAAGCTTTCTTT. This sequence encodes CSVDLLTGNTEAFF. This chain links TRBV29-1 with TRBJ1-1, with a weak D call TRBD1 (6 bases). The germline V and J ends were trimmed by 3 bases and 1 base, with 12 bases remaining between them. Looked up from germline, CDR1 is SQVTM and CDR2 is ANQGSEA. CDR3 size: 14 residues.

This chain connects TRBV29-1 to TRBJ2-5; 9 positions agree with TRBD1. CDR3 size: 14 residues. Germline trimming cut 5 bases from V and 5 bases from J; bases unmatched to any gene: 9. CDR1 and CDR2 (germline): SQVTM, ANQGSEA. CDR3 DNA sequence: TGCAGCGTTAAATTAACAGGGGGCGAGGAGACCCAGTACTTC. Translating gives CSVKLTGGEETQYF.

This clonotype was seen a few times. V is TRBV5-1 and J is TRBJ1-6; 7 nucleotides match TRBD1. CDR3 length: 14 amino acids. From germline, CDR1 is SGHRS and CDR2 YFSETQ. V shed 4 bases and J 9 bases; nucleotides not matched to a gene: 7. CDR3 in amino acids: CASSLGQEASPLHF. The CDR3 DNA follows: TGCGCCAGCAGCCTAGGACAGGAAGCTTCACCCCTCCACTTT. Based on the CDR3 plus reference TRBV5-1 and TRBJ1-6, the full variable domain is KAGVTQTPRYLIKTRGQQVTLSCSPISGHRSVSWYQQTPGQGLQFLFEYFSETQRNKGNFPGRFSGRQFSNSRSEMNVSTLELGDSALYLCASSLGQEASPLHFGNGTRLTVT.

About this clonotype itself: One junction end does not reproduce the germline sequence, and a read error may be involved. This chain links TRBV28 with TRBJ2-5; TRBD1 matches at 8 bases. The CDR3 spans 14 residues. Germline CDR1 MDHEN, CDR2 SYDVKM. The DNA of the CDR3 is TGTGCCAGCAGCCAGCACAGGGGGTCGGAGACCCAGAACTTC. It codes for CASSQHRGSETQNF.

The J gene is TRBJ2-3, the V gene TRBV9; 10 nucleotides match TRBD2. The CDR3 sequence is 15 residues long. The V and J ends lost 3 bases and 3 bases, in that order; junction bases with no gene match: 4. The germline V gene has CDR1 SGDLS and CDR2 YYNGEE. The CDR3 DNA is TGTGCCAGCAGCGGGAGCGGGGGGGTAACAGATACGCAGTATTTT. Translated, it gives CASSGSGGVTDTQYF.

The V and J genes are TRBV2 and TRBJ2-2, with TRBD1 as a possible D gene (6 bases). The V end was cut by 8 bases, the J end by 3 bases, with 10 bases between. Germline V gene lookup returns CDR1 SNHLY and CDR2 FYNNEI. The CDR3 sequence is 13 residues long. The CDR3, as DNA: TGTGCCAGCCGGGACACAGACACCGGGGAGCTGTTTTTT. Translated: CASRDTDTGELFF.

The V gene is TRBV6-2 or TRBV6-3, the J gene TRBJ2-1; no firm D call. This CDR3 has 14 residues. The germline V gene has CDR1 MNHEY and CDR2 SVGEGT. V shed 6 bases and J shed 0 bases, with 9 bases lying between them. The CDR3 DNA follows: TGTGCCAGCAGCCACTACAGCTCCTACAATGAGCAGTTCTTC. Translation: CASSHYSSYNEQFF.

Only a few counts were recorded for this clonotype. This rearrangement joins TRBV7-2 to TRBJ1-5; D is unresolved. V dropped 3 bases and J dropped 4 bases, with 4 bases sitting between them. Germline V lookup: CDR1 SGHTA, CDR2 FQGNSA. The CDR3 is 12 amino acids. CDR3 in DNA: TGTGCCAGCAGCTTGTTTAATCAGCCCCAGCATTTT. This encodes CASSLFNQPQHF. Using reference TRBV7-2 and TRBJ1-5 for the parts outside the CDR3, the full variable domain is GAGVSQSPSNKVTEKGKDVELRCDPISGHTALYWYRQSLGQGLEFLIYFQGNSAPDKSGLPSDRFSAERTGGSVSTLTIQRTQQEDSAVYLCASSLFNQPQHFGDGTRLSIL.

The rearrangement links TRBV12-3 or TRBV12-4 to TRBJ1-3; D is perhaps TRBD1 (5 bases). The V end was cut by 6 bases, the J end by 2 bases, with 11 bases between. The CDR3 length is 14 residues. The CDR3 loop reads CASSPGIPGNTIYF. The CDR3 nucleotides are TGTGCCAGCAGCCCAGGGATCCCTGGAAACACCATATATTTT.